This T cell receptor (beta chain) is drawn from a study of blood T cell repertoires in COVID-19. TCRdb's copy holds only in-frame clones and misses some; the assay was immunoSEQ multiplex PCR. The sample consists of fewer than 450,000 clones, roughly 87% of them appearing once. Sequencing input: PBMCs or T cells enriched from blood (not recorded which). This receptor was taken from a woman aged 25 to 45 who had recovered from COVID-19.

CDR3 protein: CASSRIWAAEEELEQYF. The CDR3 DNA follows: TGTGCCAGCAGCAGGATTTGGGCAGCGGAAGAGGAGCTGGAGCAGTACTTC. The chain carries TRBV5-6 and TRBJ2-7, with D perhaps matching TRBD2 (5 bases). The CDR3 extends over 17 amino acids. CDR1 and CDR2 (germline): SGHDT, YYEEEE. Trimming pared 4 bases from V and 7 bases from J, leaving 27 bases between.